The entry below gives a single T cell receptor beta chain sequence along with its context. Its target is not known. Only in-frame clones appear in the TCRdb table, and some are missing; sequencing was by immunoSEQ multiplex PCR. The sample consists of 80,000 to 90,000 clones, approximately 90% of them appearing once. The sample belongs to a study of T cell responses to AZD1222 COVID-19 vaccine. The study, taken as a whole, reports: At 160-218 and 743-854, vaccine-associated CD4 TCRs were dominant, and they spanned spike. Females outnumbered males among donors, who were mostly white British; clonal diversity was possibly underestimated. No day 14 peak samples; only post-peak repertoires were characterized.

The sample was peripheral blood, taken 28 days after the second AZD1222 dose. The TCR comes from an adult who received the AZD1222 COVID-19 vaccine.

CDR3 DNA: TGTGCCTGGAGTGTACGCGCCGCAGCATCATTCGCAAGCACCATATATTTT. This gives the protein CAWSVRAAASFASTIYF. This chain connects TRBV30 to TRBJ1-3; D is unclear. The CDR3 contains 17 residues. CDR1 is GTSNPN and CDR2 is SVGIG in the germline V gene (reference sequence). Between the trimmed V and J ends, which lost 0 bases and 9 bases, there was a span of 24 bases.